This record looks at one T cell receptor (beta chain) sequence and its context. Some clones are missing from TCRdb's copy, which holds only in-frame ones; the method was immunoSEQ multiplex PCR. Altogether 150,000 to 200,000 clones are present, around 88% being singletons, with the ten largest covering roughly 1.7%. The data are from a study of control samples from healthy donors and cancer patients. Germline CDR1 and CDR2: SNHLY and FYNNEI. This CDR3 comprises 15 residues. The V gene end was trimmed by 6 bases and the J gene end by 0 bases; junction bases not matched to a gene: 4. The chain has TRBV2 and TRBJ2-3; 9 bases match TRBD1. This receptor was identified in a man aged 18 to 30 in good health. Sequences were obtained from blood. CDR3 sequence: CASRWDRASTDTQYF. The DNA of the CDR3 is TGTGCCAGCAGGTGGGACAGGGCTAGCACAGATACGCAGTATTTT.